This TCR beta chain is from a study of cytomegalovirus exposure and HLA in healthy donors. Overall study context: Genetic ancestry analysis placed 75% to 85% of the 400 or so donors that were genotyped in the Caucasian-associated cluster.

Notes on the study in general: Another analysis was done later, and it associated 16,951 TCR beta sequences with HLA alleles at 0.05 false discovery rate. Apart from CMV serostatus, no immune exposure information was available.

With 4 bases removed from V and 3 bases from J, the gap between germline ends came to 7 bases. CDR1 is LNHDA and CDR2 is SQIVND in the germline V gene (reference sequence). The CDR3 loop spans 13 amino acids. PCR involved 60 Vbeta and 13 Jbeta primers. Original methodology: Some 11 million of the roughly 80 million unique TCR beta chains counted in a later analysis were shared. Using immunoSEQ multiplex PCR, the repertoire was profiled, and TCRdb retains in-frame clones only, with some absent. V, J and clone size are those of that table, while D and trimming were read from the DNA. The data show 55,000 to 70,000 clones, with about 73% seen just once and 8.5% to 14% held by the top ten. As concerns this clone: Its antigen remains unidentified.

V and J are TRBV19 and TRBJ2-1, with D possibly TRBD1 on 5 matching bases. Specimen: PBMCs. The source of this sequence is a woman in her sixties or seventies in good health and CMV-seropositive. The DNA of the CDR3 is TGTGCCAGTAGTACGGACAACTACAATGAGCAGTTCTTC. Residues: CASSTDNYNEQFF.